Presented here are 26 T cell receptor beta chains from one specimen sequenced in a study of OX40 agonist ivuxolimab in advanced cancers. Library method: the immunoSEQ multiplex PCR assay. In its TCRdb copy, this immuneACCESS table keeps in-frame sequences only and misses some clones. Where compared with another copy, unresolved V genes explain less than half of these, and the others have no known cause. This sample gives about 60,000 clones in total; 85% to 90% of them show up just once. The ten largest clonotypes hold around 1.9% of the sample. This material consisted of CD4+ or CD8+ T cells sorted from blood, taken in a trial of the OX40 agonist ivuxolimab. Receptor source: an adult with an advanced solid tumor such as melanoma, head and neck, liver or kidney cancer.

The chain couples TRBV19 to TRBJ1-4; TRBD1 matches at 9 bases. Unmatched junction bases numbered 13, after V lost 5 bases and J lost 3 bases. Per germline, CDR1 LNHDA and CDR2 SQIVND (reference sequence). There are 18 residues in the CDR3. The CDR3 DNA reads TGTGCCAGTAGTCCGTGGACCGGGACAGGGTTGGCTAATGAAAAACTGTTTTTT. It specifies CASSPWTGTGLANEKLFF.

The CDR3 nucleotides read TGTGCCAGCTCACCACGCTCAGATGAGGGACAGCCCCAGCATTTT. This encodes CASSPRSDEGQPQHF. The J gene is TRBJ1-5, the V gene TRBV18; unclear D gene. The CDR3 contains 15 residues. V lost 1 base and J 7 bases, leaving 14 bases between the germline ends. Germline V gene sequence: CDR1 KGHSH, CDR2 LQKENI.

This chain joins TRBV11-2 and TRBJ2-5; TRBD1 aligns across 10 bases. The DNA matches TRBJ2-7 better at its end, which makes the J call doubtful. The CDR3 runs to 15 residues. CDR1 is SGHAT and CDR2 is FQNNGV in the germline V gene. The CDR3 bases are TGTGCCAGCAGCTCCCCAAGACAGGGGGCTTACGAGCAGTACTTC. As protein: CASSSPRQGAYEQYF.

This clone was counted a few times. This sequence joins TRBV27 and TRBJ1-2; the D gene is possibly TRBD1 (5 bases). Germline CDR1 reads MNHEY; CDR2 reads SMNVEV (reference sequence). V lost 6 bases and J lost 3, with 11 bases in between. CDR3 size: 13 residues. The CDR3 DNA sequence: TGTGCCAGCAGGAGACCAGGGTACTATGGCTACACCTTC. Amino acid sequence: CASRRPGYYGYTF.

The rearrangement uses TRBV27 and TRBJ2-1; 12 bases are a match to TRBD2. Germline CDR1 reads MNHEY; CDR2 reads SMNVEV (reference sequence). V lost 7 bases and J lost 4; bases outside the gene matches: 8. This CDR3 is built from 16 residues. The CDR3 sequence is CASKVEGLAGYNEQFF. The DNA for the CDR3 is TGTGCCAGCAAAGTTGAGGGACTAGCGGGTTACAATGAGCAGTTCTTC.

Sample share makes this clone medium-sized. The chain employs TRBV18 and TRBJ2-7; D not resolved. V was shortened by 1 base and J by 6 bases, with 7 bases between the two germline ends. The CDR3 spans 12 residues. Germline-derived CDR1 and CDR2 are KGHSH and LQKENI. CDR3 amino acids: CASSPQSAEQYF. CDR3 DNA: TGTGCCAGCTCACCACAGTCTGCCGAGCAGTACTTC.

This chain's CDR3 is CASRLSTVVGTQYF. DNA for the CDR3: TGTGCCAGCAGGCTATCGACAGTTGTTGGGACCCAGTACTTC. This chain uses TRBV28 with TRBJ2-5, with a tentative D call TRBD1 (5 bases). V was shortened by 6 bases and J by 7 bases, with 18 bases between the two germline ends. Germline-derived CDR1 and CDR2 are MDHEN and SYDVKM. This CDR3 spans 14 amino acids.

This clone was found a few times. The chain is built from TRBV11-2 and TRBJ2-7; D remains ambiguous. Trimming left V 4 bases short and J 4 bases short, with 14 bases between. The germline V gene has CDR1 SGHAT and CDR2 FQNNGV. CDR3 length: 14 amino acids. The CDR3 nucleotides are TGTGCCAGCAGCTCCCTCAGGTTTCAATACGAGCAGTACTTC. This codes for CASSSLRFQYEQYF.

The chain employs TRBV4-2 and TRBJ1-1; TRBD1 matches at 7 bases. V shed 4 bases and J 7 bases; nucleotides not matched to a gene: 6. Germline-derived CDR1 and CDR2 are LGHNA and YNFKEQ. This CDR3 has 13 residues. CDR3 amino acids: CASSPRGADEAFF. CDR3 DNA sequence: TGTGCCAGCAGCCCCAGGGGGGCCGATGAAGCTTTCTTT.

The V gene is TRBV6-5, the J gene TRBJ1-2, with D possibly TRBD1 on 5 matching bases. CDR1 is MNHEY and CDR2 is SVGAGI in the germline V gene. V was trimmed by 1 base and J by 3 bases, leaving 9 bases between them. The CDR3 runs to 14 residues. The DNA of the CDR3 is TGTGCCAGCAGTTACTTGGGGGGAGACTATGGCTACACCTTC. Its protein product is CASSYLGGDYGYTF.

The gene calls are TRBV10-3 and TRBJ2-1, with 11 bases that match TRBD2. This CDR3 contains 16 residues. Germline CDR1 reads ENHRY; CDR2 reads SYGVKD. V shed 3 bases and J 4 bases; nucleotides not matched to a gene: 5. CDR3 in amino acids: CAISDQGTSGYNEQFF. CDR3 nucleotide sequence: TGTGCCATCAGTGATCAGGGGACTAGCGGATACAATGAGCAGTTCTTC.

With respect to this clone: The junction departs from germline at one end; a sequencing error may be responsible. V gene TRBV7-2 combines with J gene TRBJ2-3; no clear D. CDR1 and CDR2 from the germline V gene are SGHTA and FQGNSA. CDR3 size: 16 residues. CDR3 in amino acids: CASSALGPGSRDTQYF. For the CDR3, the DNA is TGTGCCAGCAGCGCATTAGGACCCGGAAGCAGAGATACGCAGTATTTT.

The genes are TRBV6-5 and TRBJ2-1; a weak D match, TRBD2 (6 bases). The germline CDR1 and CDR2 sequences are MNHEY and SVGAGI. The CDR3 contains 15 residues. The V end was cut by 3 bases, the J end by 10 bases, with 19 bases between. CDR3 DNA sequence: TGTGCCAGCAGTTATCAAGCGGGCCTCTCCCGGGAGCAGTTCTTC. Translation gives CASSYQAGLSREQFF.

The V call is TRBV27, the J call TRBJ2-7; D remains unclear. Trimming removed 2 bases at V and 3 bases at J, with 14 bases between. Looked up from germline, CDR1 is MNHEY and CDR2 is SMNVEV (reference sequence). The CDR3 loop spans 15 amino acids. The CDR3 DNA sequence: TGTGCCAGCAGTTTAATAGAGAGGATTCGCTACGAGCAGTACTTC. Translated, it gives CASSLIERIRYEQYF.

The genes are TRBV28 and TRBJ2-3; either TRBD1 or TRBD2 may supply D (5 bases each). CDR1 and CDR2 from the germline V gene are MDHEN and SYDVKM. The V end was cut by 5 bases, the J end by 3 bases, with 30 bases between. CDR3 length: 20 amino acids. The CDR3, as DNA: TGTGCCAGCAGTCTTATTGCCTCTTTTCCCGGGACCTTTAGGACAGATACGCAGTATTTT. Its translation is CASSLIASFPGTFRTDTQYF. Complete variable domain (other parts from reference TRBV28 and TRBJ2-3): DVKVTQSSRYLVKRTGEKVFLECVQDMDHENMFWYRQDPGLGLRLIYFSYDVKMKEKGDIPEGYSVSREKKERFSLILESASTNQTSMYLCASSLIASFPGTFRTDTQYFGPGTRLTVL.

The CDR3 loop is CASSLNDGNYNEQFF. In DNA form, the CDR3 reads TGTGCCAGCAGTTTAAATGACGGGAACTACAATGAGCAGTTCTTC. The chain recombines TRBV27 with TRBJ2-1, with D tentatively TRBD2 (5 bases). Germline loops: CDR1 MNHEY, CDR2 SMNVEV (reference sequence). Deletions cut 2 bases from V and 3 bases from J, with 11 bases between. The CDR3 loop spans 15 amino acids.

The chain employs TRBV11-2 and TRBJ2-3, with 8 bases lining up with TRBD2. Germline CDR1 and CDR2: SGHAT and FQNNGV. CDR3 size: 15 residues. J was trimmed by 4 bases and V by 5 bases; bases with no gene match: 8. The CDR3 DNA reads TGTGCCAGCAGCCCCAGCGGGAGTATCGCAGATACGCAGTATTTT. This encodes CASSPSGSIADTQYF.

The chain links TRBV2 to TRBJ1-1; D unclear. This CDR3 region has 14 residues. The V and J ends lost 1 base and 2 bases respectively, with 8 bases between them. CDR1 is SNHLY, CDR2 FYNNEI, per germline. CDR3 sequence (DNA): TGTGCCAGCAGTGAAGGGTTAGGAAACACTGAAGCTTTCTTT. Protein: CASSEGLGNTEAFF.

The chain has TRBV28 and TRBJ1-5; 9 bases fit TRBD1. Trimming took 5 bases from V and 2 from J; bases not matched to a gene: 7. Looked up from germline, CDR1 is MDHEN and CDR2 is SYDVKM. The CDR3 is 16 amino acids. CDR3 protein: CASSLQGARGNQPQHF. The CDR3 DNA is TGTGCCAGCAGTCTACAGGGGGCGCGTGGCAATCAGCCCCAGCATTTT.

This clone was counted a few times. V gene TRBV18 combines with J gene TRBJ2-7; 10 nucleotides align to TRBD1. The junction had 3 bases not matched to a gene; V was cut back by 3 bases and J by 1 base. The CDR3 has 15 residues. The germline V gene encodes CDR1 KGHSH and CDR2 LQKENI. CDR3 bases: TGTGCCAGCTCACCGGGACAGGGGCAATCCTACGAGCAGTACTTC. It encodes CASSPGQGQSYEQYF. Looking up the rest from reference TRBV18 and TRBJ2-7 gives the full variable domain: NAGVMQNPRHLVRRRGQEARLRCSPMKGHSHVYWYRQLPEEGLKFMVYLQKENIIDESGMPKERFSAEFPKEGPSILRIQQVVRGDSAAYFCASSPGQGQSYEQYFGPGTRLTVT.

The chain combines TRBV7-6 with TRBJ2-1; 12 bases match TRBD2. Germline CDR1 is SGHVS and CDR2 is FNYEAQ. V lost 5 bases, J lost 0 bases, and 2 bases stayed unmatched. This CDR3 contains 16 residues. The CDR3 spells CASSILAGGSYNEQFF. The CDR3, as DNA: TGTGCCAGCAGCATACTAGCGGGAGGCTCCTACAATGAGCAGTTCTTC.

The chain recombines TRBV28 with TRBJ1-5, with TRBD1 identical over 7 bases. V lost 3 bases and J lost 6; bases outside the gene matches: 11. This CDR3 has 16 amino acids. Per germline, CDR1 MDHEN and CDR2 SYDVKM. CDR3 nucleotides: TGTGCCAGCAGTTTCCTAAGGGGGCCTGAGGGTCAGCCCCAGCATTTT. Protein product: CASSFLRGPEGQPQHF.

The chain combines TRBV10-3 with TRBJ1-2; D remains ambiguous. This CDR3 region has 12 residues. Looked up from germline, CDR1 is ENHRY and CDR2 is SYGVKD. V was cut by 11 bases and J by 7 bases, with 17 bases left in between. In DNA, the CDR3 is TGTGCCTCATCGTCGGCAATTCCTGGCTACACCTTC. It is translated as CASSSAIPGYTF.

The CDR3: CASSFPRVGQDGYTF. The DNA of the CDR3 is TGTGCCAGCAGCTTTCCCAGGGTAGGGCAGGATGGCTACACCTTC. This chain joins TRBV7-2 and TRBJ1-2; maybe TRBD1 (5 bases). In germline, CDR1 is SGHTA, CDR2 FQGNSA. V was cut by 3 bases and J by 6 bases, with 17 bases left in between. This CDR3 has 15 residues. Variable domain in full (rest from reference TRBV7-2 and TRBJ1-2): GAGVSQSPSNKVTEKGKDVELRCDPISGHTALYWYRQSLGQGLEFLIYFQGNSAPDKSGLPSDRFSAERTGGSVSTLTIQRTQQEDSAVYLCASSFPRVGQDGYTFGSGTRLTVV.

The chain joins TRBV14 to TRBJ2-3, with unresolved D. CDR3 length: 16 amino acids. V was shortened by 0 bases and J by 2 bases, with 12 bases between the two germline ends. CDR1 is SGHDN, CDR2 FVKESK, per germline. CDR3 amino acids: CASSQDLQRYTDTQYF. CDR3 sequence (DNA): TGTGCCAGCAGCCAAGATCTCCAGCGTTACACAGATACGCAGTATTTT.

A single count supports this clone. The rearrangement joins TRBV9 to TRBJ1-3; possible D gene TRBD1, 6 bases. This CDR3 comprises 17 residues. Germline assignment: CDR1 SGDLS and CDR2 YYNGEE. The V gene lost 1 base and the J gene lost 0 bases, with 14 bases spanning the gap. CDR3 amino acids: CASSVSQGTDSGNTIYF. The CDR3 coding sequence is TGTGCCAGCAGCGTATCTCAGGGGACCGACTCTGGAAACACCATATATTTT.